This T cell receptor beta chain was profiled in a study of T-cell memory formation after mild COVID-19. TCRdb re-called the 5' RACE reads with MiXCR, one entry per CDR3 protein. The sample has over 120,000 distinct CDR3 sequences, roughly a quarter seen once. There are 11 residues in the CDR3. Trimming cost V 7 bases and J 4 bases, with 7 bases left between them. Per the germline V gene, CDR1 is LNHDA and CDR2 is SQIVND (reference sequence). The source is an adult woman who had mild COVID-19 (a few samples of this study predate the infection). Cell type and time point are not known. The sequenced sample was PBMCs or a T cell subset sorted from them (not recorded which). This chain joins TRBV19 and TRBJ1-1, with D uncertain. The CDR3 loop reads CASTYGTEAFF. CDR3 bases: TGTGCCAGTACTTATGGCACTGAAGCTTTCTTT.